The present entry profiles one TCR beta chain with its context. It lacks a known antigen. No much larger clonotype is one base removed from it; base qualities were not supplied. The data were taken from a study of T cell responses to AZD1222 COVID-19 vaccine (dated by TCRdb to the early 2020s). With respect to the entire study: A total of just over 230 trial participants underwent TCR sequencing, of whom about 210 had received two doses of AZD1222 and 26 had received two doses of the MenACWY control vaccine. Trial participants were enrolled into age subgroups of 18-55, 56-69 and 70-plus years, which contained about 160, 30 and 59 TCR-sequenced participants, respectively.

Including cysteine and phenylalanine, the CDR3 has 13 amino acids. Solely the CDR3 DNA is kept, with 39 bases framed from the first base. Sequences KGHSH (CDR1) and LQKENI (CDR2) are obtained from the germline V gene. Deletion took 3 bases off V and 7 bases off J, with a span of 12 bases between the germline ends. The time point label here, explained by the study, means: about 28 days (+/-7) after the second vaccine dose. Interpreted using the paper, the treatment or condition label stands for: meningococcal conjugate vaccine given as trial control. Samples from vaccinated people were obtained from the UK trials COV001 and COV002, which included a single-blind randomized controlled phase 2/3 trial of AZD1222 (ChAdOx1 nCoV-19) in healthy adults. For TCRbeta chain sequencing, PBMC samples were collected from trial participants at day 0 and at day 28 after the second dose. The CDR3 regions of human TCRbeta chains were analyzed by immunosequencing. The published analysis was carried out like this. TCRs in the repertoires were compared against a reference library of SARS-CoV-2-specific TCRs that had been generated with the MIRA antigen-specificity platform. Breadth meant the fraction of unique TCRs that were SARS-CoV-2-associated, whereas depth meant the fraction of total T cells that were SARS-CoV-2-associated. Using the MIRA data, each spike-specific TCR was assigned both to the spike region to which the TCR was reactive and to a CD4 or CD8 class. Log10-transformed breadth and depth values were compared by one-way ANOVA with Sidak's multiple comparisons tests. Here the immuneACCESS table is served through TCRdb, limited to in-frame sequences with V and J called. Missing clones are a known gap in these copies; in checked studies unresolved V genes cover under half, and the rest lacks a known reason. V and J calls and clone size are copied from that table; D and trimming were computed from the DNA. The sample records roughly 100,000 clones, about nine tenths of which are singletons. The ten largest clonotypes hold around 3.3% of the sample.

Broad study findings and their caveats: Because no day 14 peak-response samples were available, repertoires were characterized only after the peak T cell response. Conclusions about previously exposed vaccinees are limited, since just 6 or 7 AZD1222 recipients were seropositive for SARS-CoV-2 at baseline. CD4 TCRs associated with the vaccine covered the entire spike protein, and the dominant responses were in regions 160-218 and 743-854. After two AZD1222 doses, spike-specific TCR breadth and depth were significantly higher than at day 0 and than in MenACWY recipients. Participants were mostly white British, with more females than males. The authors suggested clonal diversity may have been underestimated. In the small 56-69-year group, the increase in depth fell short of significance, most likely because of low power. Nearly half of unique spike-specific TCRs reportedly recognized epitopes outside regions mutated in the B.1.351 and B.1.1.7 variants.

This chain is built from TRBV18 and TRBJ1-1, with no reliable assignment of the D segment. The sample here was peripheral blood, taken 28 days after the second dose of the MenACWY control vaccine. The receptor was isolated from an adult who received the MenACWY meningococcal vaccine as a control. For the CDR3, the sequence is CASSPEVGFEAFF. The nucleotide sequence reads TGTGCCAGCTCACCGGAGGTGGGATTTGAAGCTTTCTTT. With the rest looked up from the reference TRBV18 and TRBJ1-1 genes rather than sequenced, the full variable domain is NAGVMQNPRHLVRRRGQEARLRCSPMKGHSHVYWYRQLPEEGLKFMVYLQKENIIDESGMPKERFSAEFPKEGPSILRIQQVVRGDSAAYFCASSPEVGFEAFFGQGTRLTVV.